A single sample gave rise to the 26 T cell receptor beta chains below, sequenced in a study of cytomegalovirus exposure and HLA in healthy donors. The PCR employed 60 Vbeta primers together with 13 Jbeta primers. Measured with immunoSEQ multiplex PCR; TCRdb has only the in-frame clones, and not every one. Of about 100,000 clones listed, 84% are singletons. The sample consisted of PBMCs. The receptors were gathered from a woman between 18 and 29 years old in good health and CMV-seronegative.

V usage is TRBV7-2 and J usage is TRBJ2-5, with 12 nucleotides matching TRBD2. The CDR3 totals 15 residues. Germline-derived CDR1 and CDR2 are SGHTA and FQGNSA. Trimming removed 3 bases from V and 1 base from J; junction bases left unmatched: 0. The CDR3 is CASSLTSGGQETQYF. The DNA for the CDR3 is TGTGCCAGCAGCTTGACTAGCGGGGGCCAAGAGACCCAGTACTTC.

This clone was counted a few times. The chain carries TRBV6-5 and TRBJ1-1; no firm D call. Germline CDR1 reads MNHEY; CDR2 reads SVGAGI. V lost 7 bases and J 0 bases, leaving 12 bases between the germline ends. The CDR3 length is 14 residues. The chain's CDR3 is CASNVGVMNTEAFF. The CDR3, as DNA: TGTGCCAGCAACGTGGGCGTCATGAACACTGAAGCTTTCTTT.

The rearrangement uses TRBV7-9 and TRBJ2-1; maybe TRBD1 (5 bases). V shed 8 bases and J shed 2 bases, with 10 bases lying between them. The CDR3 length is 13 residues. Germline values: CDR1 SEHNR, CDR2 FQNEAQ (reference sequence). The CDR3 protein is CASFAGTYNEQFF. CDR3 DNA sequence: TGTGCCAGCTTCGCAGGGACCTACAATGAGCAGTTCTTC.

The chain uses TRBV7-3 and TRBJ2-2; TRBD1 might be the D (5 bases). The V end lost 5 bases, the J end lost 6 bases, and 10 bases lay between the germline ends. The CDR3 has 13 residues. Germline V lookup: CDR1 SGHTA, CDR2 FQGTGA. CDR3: CASSPLGAGELFF. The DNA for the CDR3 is TGTGCCAGCAGCCCCCTAGGGGCCGGGGAGCTGTTTTTT.

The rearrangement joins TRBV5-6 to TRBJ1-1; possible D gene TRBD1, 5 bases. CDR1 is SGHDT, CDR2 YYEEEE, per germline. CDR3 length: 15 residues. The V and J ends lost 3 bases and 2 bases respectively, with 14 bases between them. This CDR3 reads CASSSRGWGNTEAFF. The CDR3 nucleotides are TGTGCCAGCAGCTCAAGGGGTTGGGGAAACACTGAAGCTTTCTTT.

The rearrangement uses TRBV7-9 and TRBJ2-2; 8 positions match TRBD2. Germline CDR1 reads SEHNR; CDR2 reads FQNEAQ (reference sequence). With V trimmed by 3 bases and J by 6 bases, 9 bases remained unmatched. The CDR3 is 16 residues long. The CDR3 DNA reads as TGTGCCAGCAGCTTGAACGGGGGGGCCCGTCCCGGGGAGCTGTTTTTT. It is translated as CASSLNGGARPGELFF.

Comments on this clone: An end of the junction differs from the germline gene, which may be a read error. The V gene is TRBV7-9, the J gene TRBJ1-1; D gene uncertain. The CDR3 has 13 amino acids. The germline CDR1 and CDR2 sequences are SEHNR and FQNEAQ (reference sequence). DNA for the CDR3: TGTTCCAGCGCAGGATTCATGAACACTGAAGCTTTCTTT. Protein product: CSSAGFMNTEAFF.

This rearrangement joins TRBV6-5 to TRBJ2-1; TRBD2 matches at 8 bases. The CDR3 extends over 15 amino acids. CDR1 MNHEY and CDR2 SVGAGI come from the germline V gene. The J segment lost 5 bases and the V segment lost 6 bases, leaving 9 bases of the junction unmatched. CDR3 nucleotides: TGTGCCAGCAGCCTACGGGGGGGGCGGGACAATGAGCAGTTCTTC. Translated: CASSLRGGRDNEQFF.

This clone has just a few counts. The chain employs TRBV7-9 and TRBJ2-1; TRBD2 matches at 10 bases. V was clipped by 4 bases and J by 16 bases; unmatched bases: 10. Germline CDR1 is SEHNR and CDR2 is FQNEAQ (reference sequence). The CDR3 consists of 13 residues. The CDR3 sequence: CASSSRASGSEFF. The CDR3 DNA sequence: TGTGCCAGCAGCTCAAGGGCTAGCGGGAGTGAATTCTTC.

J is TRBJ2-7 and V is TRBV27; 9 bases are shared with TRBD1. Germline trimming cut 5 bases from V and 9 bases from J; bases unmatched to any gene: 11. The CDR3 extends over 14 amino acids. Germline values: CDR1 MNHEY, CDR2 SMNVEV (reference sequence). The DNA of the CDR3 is TGTGCCAGCAGTCTTGGGGCACAGGGGGCGGTGCAGTACTTC. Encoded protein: CASSLGAQGAVQYF.

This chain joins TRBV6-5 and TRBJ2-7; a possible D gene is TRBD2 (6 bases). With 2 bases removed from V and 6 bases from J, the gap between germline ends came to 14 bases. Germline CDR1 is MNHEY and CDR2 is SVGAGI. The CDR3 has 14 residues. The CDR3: CASSYRSGGSEQYF. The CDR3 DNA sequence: TGTGCCAGCAGTTACCGTTCCGGAGGGAGCGAGCAGTACTTC.

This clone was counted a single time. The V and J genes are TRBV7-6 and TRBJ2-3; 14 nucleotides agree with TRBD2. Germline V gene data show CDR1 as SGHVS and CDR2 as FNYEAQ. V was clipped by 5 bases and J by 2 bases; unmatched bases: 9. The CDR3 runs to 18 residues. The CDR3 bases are TGTGCCAGCAGCCCGGACCCGGGACTAGCGGGAGTCACAGATACGCAGTATTTT. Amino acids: CASSPDPGLAGVTDTQYF.

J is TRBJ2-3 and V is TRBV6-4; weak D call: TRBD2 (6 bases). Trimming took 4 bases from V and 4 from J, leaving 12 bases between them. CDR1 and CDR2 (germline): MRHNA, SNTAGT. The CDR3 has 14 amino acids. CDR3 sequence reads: CASSGEVGSDTQYF. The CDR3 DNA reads TGTGCCAGCAGTGGGGAGGTAGGGTCAGATACGCAGTATTTT.

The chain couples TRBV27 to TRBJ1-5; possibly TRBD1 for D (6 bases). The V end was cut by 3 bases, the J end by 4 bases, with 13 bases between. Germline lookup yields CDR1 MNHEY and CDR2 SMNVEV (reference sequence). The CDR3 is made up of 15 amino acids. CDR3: CASSFSRGRNQPQHF. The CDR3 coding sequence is TGTGCCAGCAGTTTCTCCAGGGGCCGGAATCAGCCCCAGCATTTT.

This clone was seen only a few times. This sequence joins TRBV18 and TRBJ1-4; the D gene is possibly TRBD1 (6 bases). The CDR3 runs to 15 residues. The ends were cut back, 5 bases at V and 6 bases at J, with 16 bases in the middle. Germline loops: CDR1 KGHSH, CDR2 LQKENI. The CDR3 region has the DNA TGTGCCAGCTCAATTACACAGGGTCCGTATGAAAAACTGTTTTTT. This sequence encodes CASSITQGPYEKLFF. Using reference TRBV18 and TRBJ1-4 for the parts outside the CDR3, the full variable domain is NAGVMQNPRHLVRRRGQEARLRCSPMKGHSHVYWYRQLPEEGLKFMVYLQKENIIDESGMPKERFSAEFPKEGPSILRIQQVVRGDSAAYFCASSITQGPYEKLFFGSGTQLSVL.

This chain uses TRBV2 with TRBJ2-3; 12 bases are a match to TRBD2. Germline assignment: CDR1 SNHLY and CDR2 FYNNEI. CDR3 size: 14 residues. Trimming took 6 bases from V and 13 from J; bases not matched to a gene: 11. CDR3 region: CASRERGTSGQEYF. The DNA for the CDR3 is TGTGCCAGCAGGGAGAGAGGGACTAGCGGGCAGGAGTATTTT.

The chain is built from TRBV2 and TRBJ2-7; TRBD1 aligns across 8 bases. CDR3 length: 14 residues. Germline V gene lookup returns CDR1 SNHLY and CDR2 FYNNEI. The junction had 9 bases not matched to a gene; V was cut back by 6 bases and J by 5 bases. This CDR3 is CASRKGQGTDEQYF. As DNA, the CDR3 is TGTGCCAGCAGAAAAGGACAGGGTACGGACGAGCAGTACTTC. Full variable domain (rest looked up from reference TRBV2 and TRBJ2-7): EPEVTQTPSHQVTQMGQEVILRCVPISNHLYFYWYRQILGQKVEFLVSFYNNEISEKSEIFDDQFSVERPDGSNFTLKIRSTKLEDSAMYFCASRKGQGTDEQYFGPGTRLTVT.

The CDR3: CASSQAADSNQPQHF. The CDR3 nucleotides read TGCGCCAGCAGCCAAGCCGCGGATAGCAATCAGCCCCAGCATTTT. The V gene is TRBV4-1, the J gene TRBJ1-5; D is unclear. The CDR3 loop spans 15 amino acids. The V end lost 1 base, the J end lost 0 bases, and 7 bases lay between the germline ends. Germline loops: CDR1 MGHRA, CDR2 YSYEKL.

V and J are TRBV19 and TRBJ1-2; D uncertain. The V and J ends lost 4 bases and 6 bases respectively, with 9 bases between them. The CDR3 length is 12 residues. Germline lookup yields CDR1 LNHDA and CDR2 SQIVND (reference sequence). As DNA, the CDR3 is TGTGCCAGTAGTAAGTGGGAGGATGGCTACACCTTC. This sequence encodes CASSKWEDGYTF.

In DNA, the CDR3 is TGTGCCAGTAGTCCCCTTCGGGACAGGTCCTCGAATCAGCCCCAGCATTTT. Its protein product is CASSPLRDRSSNQPQHF. The chain joins TRBV19 to TRBJ1-5, with 8 nucleotides matching TRBD1. Germline V lookup: CDR1 LNHDA, CDR2 SQIVND (reference sequence). V gave up 5 bases and J gave up 4 bases; unmatched junction bases: 13. The CDR3 totals 17 residues.

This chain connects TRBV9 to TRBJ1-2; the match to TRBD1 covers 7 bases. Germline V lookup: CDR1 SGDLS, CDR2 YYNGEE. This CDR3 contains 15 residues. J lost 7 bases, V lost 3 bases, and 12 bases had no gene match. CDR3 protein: CASSGPRTGGPGYTF. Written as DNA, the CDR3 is TGTGCCAGCAGCGGCCCGAGGACAGGTGGTCCTGGCTACACCTTC.

Written as DNA, the CDR3 is TGTGCCAGCAAGAGCTTTAATCAGCCCCAGCATTTT. This translates into CASKSFNQPQHF. V is TRBV28 and J is TRBJ1-5; D is undetermined. The CDR3 is made up of 12 amino acids. CDR1 is MDHEN, CDR2 SYDVKM, per germline. V was clipped by 7 bases and J by 4 bases, with 8 bases between them.

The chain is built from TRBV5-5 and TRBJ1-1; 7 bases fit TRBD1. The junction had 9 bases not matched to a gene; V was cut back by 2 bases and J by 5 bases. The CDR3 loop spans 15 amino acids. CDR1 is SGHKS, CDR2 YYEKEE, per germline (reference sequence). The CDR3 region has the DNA TGTGCCAGCAGCTTAGACAGGGTGAGGGAAACTGAAGCTTTCTTT. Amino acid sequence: CASSLDRVRETEAFF.

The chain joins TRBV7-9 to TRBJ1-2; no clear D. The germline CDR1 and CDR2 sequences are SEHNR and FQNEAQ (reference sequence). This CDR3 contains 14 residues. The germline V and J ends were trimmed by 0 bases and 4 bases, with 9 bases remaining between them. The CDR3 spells CASSLALETYGYTF. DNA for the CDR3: TGTGCCAGCAGCTTAGCGCTAGAGACCTATGGCTACACCTTC.

The CDR3 coding sequence is TGTGCCTGGAGTGCACTGTTGGGGAGTAAAACTTCTAATGAAAAACTGTTTTTT. This encodes CAWSALLGSKTSNEKLFF. This chain links TRBV30 with TRBJ1-4; D remains ambiguous. The CDR3 sequence is 18 residues long. Germline lookup yields CDR1 GTSNPN and CDR2 SVGIG (reference sequence). V was cut by 1 base and J by 3 bases, with 21 bases left in between. Variable domain in full (rest from reference TRBV30 and TRBJ1-4): SQTIHQWPATLVQPVGSPLSLECTVEGTSNPNLYWYRQAAGRGLQLLFYSVGIGQISSEVPQNLSASRPQDRQFILSSKKLLLSDSGFYLCAWSALLGSKTSNEKLFFGSGTQLSVL.

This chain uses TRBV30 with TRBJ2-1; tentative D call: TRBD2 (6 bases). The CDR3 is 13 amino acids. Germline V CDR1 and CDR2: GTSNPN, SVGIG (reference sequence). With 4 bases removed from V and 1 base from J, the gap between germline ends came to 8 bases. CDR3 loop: CAWTSVSYNEQFF. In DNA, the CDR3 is TGTGCCTGGACTAGCGTTTCCTACAATGAGCAGTTCTTC.